Below, one T cell receptor beta chain is given with its context. This sample is drawn from a study of blood T cell repertoires in COVID-19. In the original processing: Reference gene primer amplification gave nucleated cell count estimates. Sequenced by immunoSEQ multiplex PCR; TCRdb stores in-frame clones only, minus some. V and J calls and clone size are copied from that table; D and trimming were computed from the DNA. This table has some 95,000 clones, approximately 90% appearing once. This CDR3 has 18 residues. Germline CDR1 reads MDHEN; CDR2 reads SYDVKM. Trimming removed 6 bases from V and 3 bases from J; junction bases left unmatched: 17.

Sequenced input: peripheral blood. The sequence was obtained from a human donor with active COVID-19. The donor label of this sample is uncertain. This chain links TRBV28 with TRBJ2-3, with TRBD1 matching over 8 bases. CDR3 protein: CASSQYSRRGRLTDTQYF. The CDR3 DNA reads as TGTGCCAGCAGCCAATATTCCCGCAGGGGGCGGTTGACAGATACGCAGTATTTT. The full variable domain, rest sourced from reference TRBV28 and TRBJ2-3, is DVKVTQSSRYLVKRTGEKVFLECVQDMDHENMFWYRQDPGLGLRLIYFSYDVKMKEKGDIPEGYSVSREKKERFSLILESASTNQTSMYLCASSQYSRRGRLTDTQYFGPGTRLTVL.